Included here is one TCR beta chain sequence, with context. Its target is unknown. This sample stems from a study of beta chain features in type 1 diabetes. Findings of the study overall: For Type 1 diabetes patients, all four CD4+ subsets carried TCRB CDR3s that were moderately but significantly shorter. Relative to healthy donors, patients appeared to have naive, central memory and Treg TCRB repertoires that were more similar. The study left unresolved whether HLA type influences TCRB rearrangement. For patients and controls alike, PCR might favor shorter templates to the same degree.

Purity of each sorted population was above 95%. The V end was cut by 6 bases, the J end by 4 bases, with 12 bases between. Germline lookup yields CDR1 SQVTM and CDR2 ANQGSEA. This CDR3 spans 12 amino acids. As every portion of the isolated RNA was reverse transcribed, the sequencing read expressed TCRB transcripts. Using immunoSEQ multiplex PCR, the repertoire was profiled, and TCRdb retains in-frame clones only, with some absent. The table shows 100,000 to 150,000 clones, with 9% occurring only once. The gene calls are TRBV29-1 and TRBJ2-5; possibly TRBD2 for D (6 bases). Specimen: central memory CD4+ T cells from blood. The receptor comes from a man in his thirties or forties with type 1 diabetes. This CDR3 is CSVPGGLETQYF. CDR3 coding DNA: TGCAGCGTCCCCGGGGGATTAGAGACCCAGTACTTC.